These 3 T cell receptor beta chains share one sample of origin, sequenced in a study of blood T cell repertoires in COVID-19. Assay used: immunoSEQ multiplex PCR; TCRdb lists only in-frame clones, some missing. The sample includes about 190,000 clones, about 84% seen only once; the top ten take about 5%. The sequencing input was peripheral blood. Receptor source: a woman aged 30 to 39 with acute or convalescent COVID-19.

The V gene is TRBV7-2, the J gene TRBJ1-1, with TRBD1 identical over 12 bases. CDR3 size: 12 residues. From germline, CDR1 is SGHTA and CDR2 FQGNSA. J gave up 11 bases and V 5 bases, and 3 bases lay outside the gene matches. CDR3 sequence reads: CASSRDRGRAFF. DNA of the CDR3: TGTGCCAGCAGCCGGGACAGGGGGCGGGCTTTCTTT.

This clone appeared once. The J gene is TRBJ2-3, the V gene TRBV10-2; TRBD2 matches 9 bases. The CDR3 contains 15 residues. V shed 2 bases, J shed 6 bases, and the junction held 6 bases outside the gene matches. From germline, CDR1 is WSHSY and CDR2 SAAADI. The CDR3 DNA is TGCGCCAGCAGTGAGACTAGCGGGCCTGGGGATACGCAGTATTTT. Amino acid sequence: CASSETSGPGDTQYF.

The chain employs TRBV7-2 and TRBJ1-2; maybe TRBD1 (5 bases). Between the trimmed V and J ends, which lost 5 bases and 8 bases, there was a span of 15 bases. The CDR3 is made up of 13 amino acids. The germline CDR1 and CDR2 sequences are SGHTA and FQGNSA. Here the CDR3 reads CASSRDSAAGYTF. CDR3 sequence (DNA): TGTGCCAGCAGCCGGGACTCCGCGGCCGGCTACACCTTC.